Listed below are T cell receptor beta chains from one sample, sequenced in a study of stem cell transplantation in POMP-related autoinflammatory disease. The protocol was immunoSEQ multiplex PCR, while the TCRdb copy is restricted to in-frame clones and leaves out a portion. Among roughly 9,700 clones listed, about 85% were seen once. The sample here was CD4+ T cells from PBMCs, taken after stem cell transplantation. These receptors originate from a human patient with POMP-related autoinflammation and immune dysregulation (PRAID). The graft donor may account for some of the T cells. The CDR3 runs from the conserved cysteine through the conserved F or W. A D gene is named only where the DNA matches it firmly. Clone size, where shown, is once, few, many, or a class for clones that have expanded.

TRBJ1-4 | . | once | TRBV30 | CAWRREPGVNEKLFF | TGTGCCTGGAGGCGCGAACCGGGGGTAAATGAAAAACTGTTTTTT
TRBJ2-1 | . | . | TRBV4-1 | CASSQDNGGHSRSSYNEQFF | TGCGCCAGCAGCCAAGATAACGGGGGACATAGCCGAAGCTCCTACAATGAGCAGTTCTTC
TRBJ2-1 | TRBD2 | . | TRBV7-2 | CASSLLAGLSNEQFF | TGTGCCAGCAGCCTCCTAGCGGGATTATCCAATGAGCAGTTCTTC
TRBJ2-3 | . | . | TRBV11-2 | CASSLGVSGQGVDTQYF | TGTGCCAGCAGCTTAGGGGTTAGCGGTCAAGGGGTAGATACGCAGTATTTT
TRBJ2-5 | . | . | TRBV28 | CASKKQETQYF | TGTGCCAGCAAAAAGCAGGAGACCCAGTACTTC
TRBJ2-7 | . | . | TRBV30 | CAWIAANSYEQYF | TGTGCCTGGATTGCGGCGAACTCCTACGAGCAGTACTTC
TRBJ1-2 | . | . | TRBV27 | CASSPGPSAFYGYTF | TGTGCCAGCAGTCCCGGTCCTTCCGCCTTCTATGGCTACACCTTC
TRBJ2-1 | . | . | TRBV6-5 | CASSRRNEQFF | TGTGCCAGCAGTCGCCGGAATGAGCAGTTCTTC
TRBJ2-7 | TRBD2 | few | TRBV5-1 | CASSLAPSGSNPYEQYF | TGCGCCAGCAGCTTGGCACCTAGCGGGAGCAACCCCTACGAGCAGTACTTC
TRBJ2-7 | TRBD2 | . | TRBV5-1 | CASSAGTSGTLEQYF | TGCGCCAGCAGCGCCGGGACTAGCGGGACTCTCGAGCAGTACTTC
TRBJ2-7 | . | . | TRBV25-1 | CASSGASSYEQYF | TGTGCCAGCTCCGGGGCTAGCAGCTACGAGCAGTACTTC
TRBJ2-7 | TRBD2 | . | TRBV4-3 | CASSQDFGTSGGREQYF | TGCGCCAGCAGCCAAGATTTTGGGACTAGCGGCGGTAGGGAGCAGTACTTC
TRBJ2-2 | TRBD1 | . | TRBV7-7 | CASSRTGWAGELFF | TGTGCTAGCAGCCGGACAGGGTGGGCCGGGGAGCTGTTTTTT
TRBJ2-5 | TRBD2 | . | TRBV5-1 | CASSLVGSGSPRGTQYF | TGCGCCAGCAGCTTGGTCGGGAGCGGGAGTCCCCGGGGGACCCAGTACTTC
TRBJ2-7 | TRBD2 | . | TRBV28 | CASSSLAGGWYEQYF | TGTGCCAGCAGTTCTCTAGCGGGAGGCTGGTACGAGCAGTACTTC
TRBJ2-5 | . | . | TRBV7-7 | CASSQGGETQYF | TGTGCTAGCAGTCAGGGTGGAGAGACCCAGTACTTC
TRBJ2-2 | . | . | TRBV28 | CASSFRREVTGELFF | TGTGCCAGCAGTTTTAGGAGGGAGGTGACCGGGGAGCTGTTTTTT
TRBJ2-2 | . | few | TRBV25-1 | CASSPTRNTGELFF | TGTGCCAGCAGCCCTACTAGGAACACCGGGGAGCTGTTTTTT
TRBJ2-1 | TRBD2 | . | TRBV5-1 | CASSLGTSSYNEQFF | TGCGCCAGCAGCTTGGGGACTAGCAGCTACAATGAGCAGTTCTTC
TRBJ1-4 | . | . | TRBV6-2/TRBV6-3 | CASSRRWGDEKLFF | TGTGCCAGCAGTCGCCGGTGGGGCGATGAAAAACTGTTTTTT
TRBJ2-7 | TRBD2 | . | TRBV7-9 | CASSSQREGQGKQYF | TGTGCCAGCAGCTCGCAGCGGGAGGGCCAAGGGAAGCAGTACTTC
TRBJ2-7 | TRBD1 | . | TRBV2 | CASSRQGGEYEQYF | TGTGCCAGCAGCAGACAGGGGGGGGAATACGAGCAGTACTTC
TRBJ1-1 | . | . | TRBV6-6 | CASSLGWNTEAFF | TGTGCCAGCAGTCTTGGTTGGAACACTGAAGCTTTCTTT
TRBJ2-3 | TRBD2 | . | TRBV4-1 | CASSQEGLAGFAARTDTQYF | TGCGCCAGCAGCCAGGAGGGCCTAGCGGGTTTTGCGGCCCGCACAGATACGCAGTATTTT
TRBJ1-4 | . | . | TRBV6-5 | CASSWGTNEKLFF | TGTGCCAGCAGTTGGGGTACTAATGAAAAACTGTTTTTT
TRBJ1-2 | . | . | TRBV30 | CASKFSGRDLGAYGYTF | TGTGCCTCCAAGTTCTCCGGACGGGACCTTGGGGCCTATGGCTACACCTTC
TRBJ1-3 | . | few | TRBV10-3 | CAIGGGSGNTIYF | TGTGCCATCGGTGGCGGCTCTGGAAACACCATATATTTT
TRBJ2-1 | . | . | TRBV9 | CASGRSSYNEQFF | TGTGCCAGCGGGAGAAGCTCCTACAATGAGCAGTTCTTC
TRBJ2-7 | . | . | TRBV9 | CASSVTGTTYEQYF | TGTGCCAGCAGCGTTACAGGGACGACCTACGAGCAGTACTTC
TRBJ2-1 | TRBD2 | . | TRBV6-5 | CASSYSTSGRANEQFF | TGTGCCAGCAGTTACTCGACTAGCGGGAGGGCCAATGAGCAGTTCTTC
TRBJ1-1 | . | . | TRBV9 | CASSVAPEGAEAFF | TGTGCCAGCAGCGTAGCCCCCGAAGGGGCTGAAGCTTTCTTT
TRBJ1-6 | . | . | TRBV10-3 | CAISESWGSSYNSPLHF | TGTGCCATCAGTGAGTCGTGGGGGAGCTCCTATAATTCACCCCTCCACTTT
TRBJ1-1 | TRBD1 | once | TRBV19 | CASSIRGGGGAAEAFF | TGTGCCAGTAGTATTAGAGGCGGAGGGGGCGCGGCGGAAGCTTTCTTT
TRBJ2-7 | . | . | TRBV21-1 | CASSPRFHEQYF | TGTGCCAGCAGCCCCCGTTTCCACGAGCAGTACTTC
TRBJ1-6 | TRBD1 | . | TRBV19 | CASRDRGNSPLHF | TGTGCCAGCCGGGACAGGGGGAATTCACCCCTCCACTTT
TRBJ1-4 | . | . | TRBV7-9 | CASRTTWGNNEKLFF | TGTGCCAGCAGAACCACGTGGGGGAATAATGAAAAACTGTTTTTT
TRBJ2-2 | TRBD1 | . | TRBV19 | CASSIAGRGPRELFF | TGTGCCAGTAGTATAGCGGGCAGGGGGCCCCGGGAGCTGTTTTTT